The clone carrying this T cell receptor beta chain showed up just a few times. As yet, its antigen is unknown. The authors produced TCR alpha and TCR beta cDNA libraries with sample barcodes and UMIs by 5'RACE using constant-segment primers. TCRdb called the 5' RACE reads again in MiXCR, with one record for every CDR3 protein. The top ten clones hold approximately 13% of a sample with about 470,000 distinct CDR3 sequences, roughly 18% of them seen once. The data were obtained in a study of T-cell memory formation after mild COVID-19. Background on the study: Across donors, TCR clusters were largely donor specific.

Broader study findings: Of the contracting clones, CD4+ ones lay mainly in CM and EM, and CD8+ ones in EMRA. Pre-infection memory held some responding clones, suggesting pre-existing cross-reactive T cells responded.

Sequenced material: PBMCs or a T cell subset sorted from them (not recorded which). The clonotype comes from an adult woman who had mild COVID-19 (a few samples of this study predate the infection). Cell type and time point are not known.

The CDR3 here is CASSQDPQAYEQYF. CDR3 DNA sequence: TGCGCCAGCAGCCAAGATCCTCAGGCGTACGAGCAGTACTTC. The chain uses TRBV4-1 and TRBJ2-7; D ambiguous. Between the trimmed V and J ends, which lost 0 bases and 4 bases, there was a span of 10 bases. Germline V gene data show CDR1 as MGHRA and CDR2 as YSYEKL. This CDR3 region has 14 residues.